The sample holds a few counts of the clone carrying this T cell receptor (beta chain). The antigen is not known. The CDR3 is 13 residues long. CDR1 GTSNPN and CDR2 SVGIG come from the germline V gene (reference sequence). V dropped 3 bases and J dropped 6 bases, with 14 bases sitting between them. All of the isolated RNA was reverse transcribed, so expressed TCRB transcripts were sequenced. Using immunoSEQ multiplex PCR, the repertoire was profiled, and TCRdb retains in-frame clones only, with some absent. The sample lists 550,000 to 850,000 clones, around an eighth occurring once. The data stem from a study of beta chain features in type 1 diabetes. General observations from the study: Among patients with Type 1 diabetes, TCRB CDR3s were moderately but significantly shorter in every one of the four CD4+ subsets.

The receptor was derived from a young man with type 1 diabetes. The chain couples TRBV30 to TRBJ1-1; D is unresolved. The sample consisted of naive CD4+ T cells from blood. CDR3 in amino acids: CAWRNAGGAEAFF. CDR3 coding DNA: TGTGCCTGGAGGAACGCGGGTGGGGCTGAAGCTTTCTTT.